This TCR beta chain was observed in a study of T cells in Graves' hyperthyroidism and ophthalmopathy. Authors of the study amplified TCR beta CDR3 regions from RNA transcripts. HTBI primers drove first-round RT-PCR of the TCR CDR3. TCRdb itself ran the multiplex PCR reads through MiXCR, one entry per CDR3 protein. The data contain about 420,000 distinct CDR3 sequences, around a sixth of them singletons. This clonotype was detected ten times or more. The sequence came from a woman in her late teens or twenties with Graves' hyperthyroidism. The material sequenced was blood.

DNA for the CDR3: TGCAGCGTTGGGGACAGGGATAATGGCTACACCTTC. Its translation: CSVGDRDNGYTF. The V call is TRBV29-1, the J call TRBJ1-2; 9 bases align to TRBD1. The germline V gene has CDR1 SQVTM and CDR2 ANQGSEA. The length of the CDR3 is 12 residues. V was pared by 4 bases and J by 6 bases, with 3 bases of the junction left unmatched.